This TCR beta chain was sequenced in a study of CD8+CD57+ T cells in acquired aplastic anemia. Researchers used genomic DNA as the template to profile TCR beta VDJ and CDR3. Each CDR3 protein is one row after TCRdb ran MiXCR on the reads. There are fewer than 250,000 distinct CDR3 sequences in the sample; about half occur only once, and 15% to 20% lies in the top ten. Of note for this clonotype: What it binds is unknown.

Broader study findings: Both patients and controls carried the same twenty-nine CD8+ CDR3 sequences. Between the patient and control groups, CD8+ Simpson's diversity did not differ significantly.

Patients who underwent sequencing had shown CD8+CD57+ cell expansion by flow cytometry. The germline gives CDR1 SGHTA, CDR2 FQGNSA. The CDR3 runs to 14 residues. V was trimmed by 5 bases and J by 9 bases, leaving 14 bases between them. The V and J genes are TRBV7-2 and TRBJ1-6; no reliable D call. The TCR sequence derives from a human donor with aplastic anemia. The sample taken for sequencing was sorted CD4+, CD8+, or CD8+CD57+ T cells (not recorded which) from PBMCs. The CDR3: CASSATGLTSPLHF. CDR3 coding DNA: TGTGCCAGCAGCGCGACTGGACTTACTTCACCCCTCCACTTT. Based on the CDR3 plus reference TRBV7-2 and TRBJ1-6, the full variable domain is GAGVSQSPSNKVTEKGKDVELRCDPISGHTALYWYRQSLGQGLEFLIYFQGNSAPDKSGLPSDRFSAERTGGSVSTLTIQRTQQEDSAVYLCASSATGLTSPLHFGNGTRLTVT.